The sequence of this T cell receptor beta chain was determined in a study of OX40 agonist ivuxolimab in advanced cancers. At the level of the whole study: Ivuxolimab, which targeted the costimulatory receptor OX40 (CD134), was an agonistic, fully human IgG2 monoclonal antibody. Intravenous ivuxolimab was administered to patients every 2 weeks at six dose levels: 0.01, 0.1, 0.3, 1.5, 3 and 10 mg/kg. Among the approximately 50 dose-escalation patients, about 20 had hepatocellular carcinoma, about 15 melanoma, 9 renal cell carcinoma and 9 head and neck cancer. In the dose-escalation cohort, around four fifths of patients were male, and the mean age was around 60 years, with a range of roughly 20 to 80. Prior anti-PD-1, anti-PD-L1 or anti-CTLA-4 therapy was permitted, and checkpoint inhibitors had been received by about 44% of dose-escalation patients. Partial responses occurred in three dose-escalation patients, of whom one had hepatocellular carcinoma and two had cutaneous melanoma. Peripheral TCRbeta sequencing was intended to test whether TCR sequence diversity was altered and clonal T-cell expansion was caused by ivuxolimab. The paper describes the monotherapy dose-escalation part (N ≈ 52 patients) of the phase I trial of ivuxolimab.

Notes on this clone: Its antigen specificity is not known. Base qualities are not provided; no much larger clone lies one nucleotide away.

Clipping removes 4 bases from V and 6 bases from J, with 11 as the unmatched junction base count. The CDR3 goes from the cysteine to the phenylalanine over 14 residues. Only CDR3 DNA is held: 42 bases, read in frame from base 1. CDR1 and CDR2 (GTSNPN, SVGIG) derive from the germline V gene (reference sequence). To sequence the TCRbeta CDR3 region, genomic DNA was isolated from the sorted cells. TCRbeta CDR3 regions were sequenced using the immunoSEQ Assay. The immuneACCESS repertoire file appears here via TCRdb, limited to in-frame rearrangements. These files lack a portion of the clones; in checked studies, under half of the deficit traces to unresolved V genes, and the cause of the others is not known. In all, the sample holds fewer than 70,000 clones, and around 90% of those were seen once. Roughly 1% of the sample belongs to the ten largest clones. The paper as a whole reports these results and caveats: Low levels of normalized T-cell clonal expansion were also seen in some patients who did not respond. Antigen specificity was not determined for the clonally expanded peripheral T cells. Clonal expansion of both CD4+ and CD8+ blood T cells was observed from baseline to week 6 at doses 0.1 to 3.0 mg/kg. After ivuxolimab, more expanded clones were found on average in CD8+ T cells than in CD4+ T cells. Partial responders in the 0.1-3.0 mg/kg groups had among the lowest normalized peripheral clonal expansion, especially among CD8+ T cells.

The trial excluded patients who had a history of autoimmune disease or were on systemic immunosuppression. Peripheral blood for TCR sequencing was drawn from every dose cohort at baseline, at cycle 4 day 1 and at cycle 7 day 1. The samples were drawn from a first-in-human, open-label, multicenter phase I dose-escalation trial of ivuxolimab. Adults with locally advanced or metastatic melanoma, renal cell, hepatocellular, or head and neck squamous cell carcinoma were enrolled in the trial. Before TCR sequencing, CD4+ and CD8+ T cells were separately sorted from peripheral blood. The sequences come from CD4+ or CD8+ T cells sorted from blood, collected in a trial of the OX40 agonist ivuxolimab. The sequence was obtained from an adult with an advanced solid tumor such as melanoma, head and neck, liver or kidney cancer. Recombination linked TRBV30 to TRBJ1-1; the junction holds 7 bases that match TRBD1. The DNA reads TGTGCCTGGACCGCGACAGGGAGGATCGCTGAAGCTTTCTTT. Translation gives CAWTATGRIAEAFF.